This TCR beta chain was profiled in a study of CD8 T cells in Susac syndrome. The RNA, about 0.45 to 1 ug, was put through reverse transcription using random hexamers. MiXCR, applied by TCRdb to the immunoSEQ multiplex PCR reads, yields one record per CDR3 protein. The data contain tens of thousands of distinct CDR3 sequences, approximately 95% of them singletons. This CDR3 region has 18 residues. V lost 4 bases and J lost 0; bases outside the gene matches: 11. Sequencing of TCR beta was performed on blood CD8+ and CD4+ T cells. The sequence was collected from a human donor with Susac syndrome. Source material: CD8+ T cells from PBMCs. The chain links TRBV12-3 or TRBV12-4 to TRBJ2-1, with 8 bases lining up with TRBD2. CDR3 in amino acids: CASSSPTSGQSSYNEQFF. The CDR3 region has the DNA TGTGCCAGCAGTTCCCCAACTAGCGGCCAGAGCTCCTACAATGAGCAGTTCTTC.